The clone carrying this TCR beta chain was recorded a few times. As yet, its antigen is unknown. CD45RO+ cells and CCR7-negative CD45RA+ TemRA cells were combined as CD8 memory. Repertoires were generated with immunoSEQ multiplex PCR, while TCRdb's copy carries only in-frame clones and drops some. The sample gives 650,000 to 700,000 clones, less than 95% of which show up once; about a third is in the top ten. This CDR3 has 13 residues. The V end was cut by 2 bases, the J end by 3 bases, with 8 bases between. CDR1 LNHDA and CDR2 SQIVND come from the germline V gene (reference sequence). The data were taken from a study of shared clonotypes between healthy human individuals. Study results and limitations: Shared clonotypes: roughly 4.7% naive CD4, 3.5% to 4% naive CD8, less than 2.5% memory CD4, about 0.41% memory CD8. All-four-donor shared clonotypes had higher generation probabilities than non-shared clonotypes did. Naive subsets typically showed greater estimated richness than memory subsets.

Source material: memory CD8+ T cells from PBMCs. Noted subset: CD45RO+ cells pooled with CCR7-negative TemRA cells. The V and J genes are TRBV19 and TRBJ2-7; D gene unclear. This receptor was obtained from a man aged 18 to 35 in good health. Some clones in this sample may be carry-over from other donors' samples. CDR3 in amino acids: CASSIQWGYEQYF. The CDR3, as DNA: TGTGCCAGTAGTATACAGTGGGGCTACGAGCAGTACTTC.